The 22 T cell receptor beta chains below come from one sample, sequenced in a study of cytomegalovirus exposure and HLA in healthy donors. Primers: 60 Vbeta forward and 13 Jbeta reverse. Only in-frame clones appear in the TCRdb table, and some are missing; sequencing was by immunoSEQ multiplex PCR. The sample has some 140,000 clones; about 80% are singletons. The source material was PBMCs. These receptors were collected from a male donor in good health and CMV-seropositive.

The chain links TRBV6-5 to TRBJ2-5, with TRBD1 as a possible D gene (5 bases). The CDR3 runs to 14 residues. Germline V gives CDR1 MNHEY, CDR2 SVGAGI. The V gene lost 0 bases and the J gene lost 4 bases, with 9 bases spanning the gap. The CDR3 bases are TGTGCCAGCAGTTACTCGGCAGGGTTAGAGACCCAGTACTTC. This translates into CASSYSAGLETQYF.

V usage is TRBV6-5 and J usage is TRBJ2-7; 9 bases are a match to TRBD2. The CDR3 is 15 residues long. Unmatched junction bases numbered 3, after V lost 2 bases and J lost 1 base. CDR1 MNHEY and CDR2 SVGAGI come from the germline V gene. CDR3 amino acids: CASSYGAGGSYEQYF. CDR3 nucleotides: TGTGCCAGCAGTTACGGGGCGGGGGGGTCCTACGAGCAGTACTTC.

The chain joins TRBV20-1 to TRBJ1-2; D is possibly TRBD1 (6 bases). The V and J ends lost 7 bases and 10 bases respectively, with 13 bases between them. The CDR3 is made up of 10 amino acids. Per the germline V gene, CDR1 is DFQATT and CDR2 is SNEGSKA (reference sequence). CDR3 in amino acids: CSVPRDTYTF. DNA of the CDR3: TGCAGTGTTCCCCGGGACACCTACACCTTC.

The CDR3 loop is CASSSRDRGIYEQYF. DNA for the CDR3: TGTGCCAGTAGTAGCCGGGACAGGGGCATCTACGAGCAGTACTTC. The chain links TRBV19 to TRBJ2-7; 10 positions match TRBD1. Per the germline V gene, CDR1 is LNHDA and CDR2 is SQIVND (reference sequence). This CDR3 comprises 15 residues. With 4 bases clipped from V and 3 bases from J, the junction kept 6 bases outside the gene matches. Complete variable domain (other parts from reference TRBV19 and TRBJ2-7): DGGITQSPKYLFRKEGQNVTLSCEQNLNHDAMYWYRQDPGQGLRLIYYSQIVNDFQKGDIAEGYSVSREKKESFPLTVTSAQKNPTAFYLCASSSRDRGIYEQYFGPGTRLTVT.

The rearrangement uses TRBV6-5 and TRBJ2-7; 9 bases line up with TRBD1. V shed 6 bases and J 1 base; nucleotides not matched to a gene: 4. The CDR3 extends over 14 amino acids. Germline CDR1 is MNHEY and CDR2 is SVGAGI. The CDR3 here is CASRGTGWSYEQYF. Here the CDR3 DNA reads TGTGCCAGCAGAGGGACAGGGTGGTCCTACGAGCAGTACTTC.

The genes are TRBV5-1 and TRBJ1-1; D ambiguous. The CDR3 sequence is 15 residues long. Trimming pared 3 bases from V and 1 base from J, leaving 13 bases between. Germline V gene lookup returns CDR1 SGHRS and CDR2 YFSETQ. The CDR3 reads CASSSNPGGNTEAFF. CDR3 in DNA: TGCGCCAGCAGCTCGAACCCGGGAGGGAACACTGAAGCTTTCTTT. The full variable domain, its missing parts supplied by reference TRBV5-1 and TRBJ1-1, is KAGVTQTPRYLIKTRGQQVTLSCSPISGHRSVSWYQQTPGQGLQFLFEYFSETQRNKGNFPGRFSGRQFSNSRSEMNVSTLELGDSALYLCASSSNPGGNTEAFFGQGTRLTVV.

This clone was found once. At one end the junction does not follow the germline gene, possibly because of a read error. The J gene is TRBJ2-7, the V gene TRBV7-9, with 7 bases identical to TRBD1. The V gene's germline CDR1 is SEHNR and CDR2 FQNEAQ (reference sequence). The CDR3 consists of 16 residues. CDR3 protein: CASSATGTESSYEQSF. CDR3 nucleotide sequence: TGTGCCAGCAGCGCCACCGGGACAGAAAGCTCCTACGAGCAGTCCTTC.

In DNA form, the CDR3 reads TGTGCCAGCAGCTCTCTGACCGGGGTAGGGCAGTTCTTC. Protein sequence: CASSSLTGVGQFF. The chain recombines TRBV7-2 with TRBJ2-1; D is possibly TRBD2 (5 bases). The V end lost 4 bases, the J end lost 12 bases, and 16 bases lay between the germline ends. Germline V gene lookup returns CDR1 SGHTA and CDR2 FQGNSA. This CDR3 is built from 13 residues.

This clone has just a few counts. The rearrangement links TRBV29-1 to TRBJ1-2; 12 nucleotides line up with TRBD1. Germline CDR1 is SQVTM and CDR2 is ANQGSEA. V lost 7 bases, J lost 8 bases, and 11 bases stayed unmatched. This CDR3 is built from 14 residues. CDR3 sequence reads: CSAIPGQGARGYTF. CDR3 sequence (DNA): TGCAGCGCAATTCCGGGACAGGGGGCTCGGGGCTACACCTTC. Full variable domain (rest looked up from reference TRBV29-1 and TRBJ1-2): SAVISQKPSRDICQRGTSLTIQCQVDSQVTMMFWYRQQPGQSLTLIATANQGSEATYESGFVIDKFPISRPNLTFSTLTVSNMSPEDSSIYLCSAIPGQGARGYTFGSGTRLTVV.

The chain links TRBV11-3 to TRBJ2-1, with 12 bases lining up with TRBD2. Germline V gives CDR1 SGHNT, CDR2 YENEEA. The CDR3 has 15 amino acids. Germline trimming cut 5 bases from V and 8 bases from J; bases unmatched to any gene: 7. The CDR3 spells CASSPSGRAGDEQFF. CDR3 in DNA: TGTGCCAGCAGCCCTAGCGGGAGGGCCGGGGATGAGCAGTTCTTC.

Worth noting for this clone: The sample carries other DNA sequences with the same CDR3. This chain links TRBV6-5 with TRBJ1-2; D perhaps matches TRBD1 (6 bases). V lost 6 bases, J lost 7 bases, and 18 bases lay in between. CDR1 is MNHEY and CDR2 is SVGAGI in the germline V gene. This CDR3 region has 14 residues. The CDR3 region has the DNA TGTGCCAGCAGCTACACAGGGAACGGTCTTGGCTACACCTTC. Translated, it gives CASSYTGNGLGYTF.

About this clone itself: The same CDR3 can be traced to other DNA sequences in this sample. This sequence joins TRBV19 and TRBJ2-1; the match to TRBD2 covers 11 bases. The CDR3 runs 15 residues. V dropped 6 bases and J dropped 1; count of bases not matched to a gene: 2. The germline CDR1 and CDR2 sequences are LNHDA and SQIVND (reference sequence). The CDR3, as DNA: TGTGCCAGTAGCCTAGCGGGAGGTTCCTACAATGAGCAGTTCTTC. It yields the protein CASSLAGGSYNEQFF.

V usage is TRBV6-6 and J usage is TRBJ2-7; TRBD1 aligns across 9 bases. The CDR3 totals 16 residues. CDR1 is MNHNY and CDR2 is SVGAGI in the germline V gene (reference sequence). With 2 bases clipped from V and 1 base from J, the junction kept 6 bases outside the gene matches. The CDR3 sequence: CASSYNSGQGSYEQYF. Written as DNA, the CDR3 is TGTGCCAGCAGTTACAATTCGGGACAGGGTTCCTACGAGCAGTACTTC.

The DNA for the CDR3 is TGTGCCAGCAGCTCTGGGGGAGGGGCCACAGATACGCAGTATTTT. Translation: CASSSGGGATDTQYF. The chain joins TRBV13 to TRBJ2-3, with 7 bases aligning to TRBD2. This CDR3 is built from 15 residues. V lost 4 bases to trimming and J lost 2 bases; unmatched junction nucleotides: 6. Germline values: CDR1 PRHDT, CDR2 FYEKMQ (reference sequence).

The genes are TRBV19 and TRBJ1-5, with a tentative D call TRBD1 (5 bases). This CDR3 is built from 15 residues. Germline V gene sequence: CDR1 LNHDA, CDR2 SQIVND (reference sequence). Deletions cut 2 bases from V and 3 bases from J, with 11 bases between. The CDR3 is CASSILGGTNQPQHF. For the CDR3, the DNA is TGTGCCAGTAGTATATTGGGGGGAACCAATCAGCCCCAGCATTTT.

The chain employs TRBV7-3 and TRBJ1-5; maybe TRBD1 (5 bases). The CDR3 contains 14 residues. Trimming left V 1 base short and J 8 bases short, with 12 bases between. Germline V gives CDR1 SGHTA, CDR2 FQGTGA. CDR3: CASSLIGGSEPQHF. CDR3 coding DNA: TGTGCCAGCAGCTTAATTGGGGGGAGCGAGCCCCAGCATTTT.

The DNA for the CDR3 is TGTGCCAGCAGCTTGCCTCCGGGACAGCGTACCTACGAGCAGTACTTC. It codes for CASSLPPGQRTYEQYF. The chain is built from TRBV5-6 and TRBJ2-5, with 7 bases fitting TRBD1. The J call is in doubt because the DNA end fits TRBJ2-7 better. The germline V gene encodes CDR1 SGHDT and CDR2 YYEEEE. The CDR3 consists of 16 residues.

The chain has TRBV5-1 and TRBJ2-5, with 9 bases lining up with TRBD2. Germline V gene lookup returns CDR1 SGHRS and CDR2 YFSETQ. Trimming took 0 bases from V and 2 from J; bases not matched to a gene: 5. This CDR3 has 16 amino acids. The CDR3 region is CASSLDVSGGQETQYF. For the CDR3, the DNA is TGCGCCAGCAGCTTGGACGTTAGCGGGGGTCAAGAGACCCAGTACTTC.

The chain joins TRBV19 to TRBJ2-1; 7 bases match TRBD1. CDR3 length: 14 amino acids. Losses at the gene ends were 5 bases for V and 6 bases for J; bases not matched to a gene: 7. Germline CDR1 LNHDA, CDR2 SQIVND (reference sequence). CDR3 residues: CASSPRQGLNEQFF. The CDR3 region has the DNA TGTGCCAGTAGTCCGCGACAGGGTCTCAATGAGCAGTTCTTC.

The table lists this clone with a count of one. The chain employs TRBV9 and TRBJ2-2, with 8 bases that match TRBD1. Germline assignment: CDR1 SGDLS and CDR2 YYNGEE. Trimming removed 4 bases from V and 0 bases from J; junction bases left unmatched: 5. This CDR3 contains 16 residues. The CDR3 nucleotides read TGTGCCAGCAGCCCATCGACAGGGGCGAACACCGGGGAGCTGTTTTTT. This translates into CASSPSTGANTGELFF.

The chain has TRBV28 and TRBJ2-7, with 7 nucleotides matching TRBD1. With V trimmed by 8 bases and J by 3 bases, 4 bases remained unmatched. Germline-derived CDR1 and CDR2 are MDHEN and SYDVKM. The CDR3 covers 12 residues. This CDR3 is CASWRQGYEQYF. CDR3 nucleotides: TGTGCCAGCTGGAGACAGGGCTACGAGCAGTACTTC.

The count of this clone is one. The chain employs TRBV10-3 and TRBJ2-5; 7 bases fit TRBD1. The DNA end lines up better with TRBJ2-7; the J call may be wrong. The CDR3 is 13 amino acids. In germline, CDR1 is ENHRY, CDR2 SYGVKD. CDR3 DNA: TGTGCCATCAGGCCGGGACAGTCCTACGAGCAGTACTTC. Protein: CAIRPGQSYEQYF.